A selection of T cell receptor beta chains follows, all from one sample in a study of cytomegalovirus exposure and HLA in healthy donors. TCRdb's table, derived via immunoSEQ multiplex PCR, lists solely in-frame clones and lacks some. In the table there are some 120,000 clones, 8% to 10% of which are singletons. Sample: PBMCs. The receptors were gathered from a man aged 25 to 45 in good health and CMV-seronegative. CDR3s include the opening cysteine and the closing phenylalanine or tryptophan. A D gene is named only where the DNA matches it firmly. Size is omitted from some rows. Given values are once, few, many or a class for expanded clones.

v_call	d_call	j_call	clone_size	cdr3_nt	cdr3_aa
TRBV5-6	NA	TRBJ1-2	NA	TGTGCCAGCAGCTTGGTGAACTATGGCTACCCCTTC	CASSLVNYGYPF
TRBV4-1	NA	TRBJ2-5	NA	TGCGCCAGCAGCCAAGATTTGCCAGGCCAAGAGACCCAGTACTTC	CASSQDLPGQETQYF
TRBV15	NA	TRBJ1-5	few	TGTGCCACCAGCAGAGACCCGGGGTCCGGTCAGCCCCAGCATTTT	CATSRDPGSGQPQHF
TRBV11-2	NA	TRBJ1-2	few	TGTGCCAGCAGCTTTTCAAGCACTGACTATGGCTACACCTTC	CASSFSSTDYGYTF
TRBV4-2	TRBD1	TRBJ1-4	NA	TGTGCCAGCAGAGCGGGACAGGGGAACCTTAATGAAAAACTGTTTTTT	CASRAGQGNLNEKLFF
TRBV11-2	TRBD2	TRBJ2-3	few	TGTGCCAGCAGCTCAGGGGCTAGCGGGACCACAGATACGCAGTATTTT	CASSSGASGTTDTQYF
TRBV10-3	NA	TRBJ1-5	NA	TGTGCCATTTCGACAGTGGGCAATCAGCCCCAGCATTTT	CAISTVGNQPQHF
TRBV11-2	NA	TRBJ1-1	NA	TGTGCCAGCAGCCAAACGGTCTACCCGAACACTGAAGCTTTCTTT	CASSQTVYPNTEAFF
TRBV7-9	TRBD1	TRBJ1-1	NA	TGTGCCAGCAGCCGGACAGGGGGCACTGAAGCTTTCTTT	CASSRTGGTEAFF
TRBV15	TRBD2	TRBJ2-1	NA	TGTGCCACCAGCAGAGATTGGGGACTAAGCGGGGGCCCGCGTAACAATGAGCAGTTCTTC	CATSRDWGLSGGPRNNEQFF
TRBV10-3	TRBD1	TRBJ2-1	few	TGTGCCATCAGTGAGAAAGAGACAGGGGGACCCTACAATGAGCAGTTCTTC	CAISEKETGGPYNEQFF
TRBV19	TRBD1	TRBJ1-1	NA	TGTGCCAGTAGTTCAATTGGACAGGGCAACGCTGAAGCTTTCTTT	CASSSIGQGNAEAFF
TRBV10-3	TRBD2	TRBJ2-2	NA	TGTGCCATCAGAAAACAGGGTCCGGGACTAGCGGGGGGGCCTGGCACCGGGGAGCTGTTTTTT	CAIRKQGPGLAGGPGTGELFF
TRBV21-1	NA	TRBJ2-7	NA	TGTGCCAGGCTTCGGGGGGGCCCCTACGAGCAGTACTTC	CARLRGGPYEQYF
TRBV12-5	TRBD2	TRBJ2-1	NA	TGTGCTAGTGGCATCTTCGGCGGGAGCTTATTCTTC	CASGIFGGSLFF